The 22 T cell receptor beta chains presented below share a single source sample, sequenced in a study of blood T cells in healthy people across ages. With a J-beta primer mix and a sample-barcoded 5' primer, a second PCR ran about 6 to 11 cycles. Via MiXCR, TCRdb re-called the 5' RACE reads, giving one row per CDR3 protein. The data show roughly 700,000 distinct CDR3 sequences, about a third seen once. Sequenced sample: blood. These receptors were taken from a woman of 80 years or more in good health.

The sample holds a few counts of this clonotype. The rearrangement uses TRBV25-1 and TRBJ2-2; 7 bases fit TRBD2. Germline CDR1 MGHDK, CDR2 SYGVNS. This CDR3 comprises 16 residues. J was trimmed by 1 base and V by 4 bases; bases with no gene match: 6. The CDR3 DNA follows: TGTGCCAGCAGTGCCGCGGGAGCGGGGAACACCGGGGAGCTGTTTTTT. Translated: CASSAAGAGNTGELFF.

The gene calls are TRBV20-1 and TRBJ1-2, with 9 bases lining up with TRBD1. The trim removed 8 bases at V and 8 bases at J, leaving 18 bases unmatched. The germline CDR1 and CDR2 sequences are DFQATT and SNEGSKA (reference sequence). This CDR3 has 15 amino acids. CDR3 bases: TGCAGTACGAACGATCGGGGGACAGGGAATGGCGGCTACACCTTC. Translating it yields CSTNDRGTGNGGYTF.

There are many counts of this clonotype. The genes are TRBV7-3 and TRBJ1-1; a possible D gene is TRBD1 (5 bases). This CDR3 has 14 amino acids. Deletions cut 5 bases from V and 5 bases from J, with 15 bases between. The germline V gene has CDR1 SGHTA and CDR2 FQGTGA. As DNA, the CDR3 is TGTGCCAGCAGCCGAGGGCAGGGTCGGACTGAAGCTTTCTTT. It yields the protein CASSRGQGRTEAFF.

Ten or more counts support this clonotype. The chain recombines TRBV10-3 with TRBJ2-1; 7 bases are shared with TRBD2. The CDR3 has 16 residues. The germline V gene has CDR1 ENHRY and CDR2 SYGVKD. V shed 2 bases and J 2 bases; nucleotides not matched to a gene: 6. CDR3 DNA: TGTGCCATCAGTGAGAGAGGAGCGGGGCCCTACAATGAGCAGTTCTTC. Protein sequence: CAISERGAGPYNEQFF.

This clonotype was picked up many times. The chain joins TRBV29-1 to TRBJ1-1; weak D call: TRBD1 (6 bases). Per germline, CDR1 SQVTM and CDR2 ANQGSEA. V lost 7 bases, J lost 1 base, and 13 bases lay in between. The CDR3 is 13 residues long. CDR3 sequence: CSASGTPNTEAFF. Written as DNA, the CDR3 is TGCAGCGCCTCCGGGACACCGAACACTGAAGCTTTCTTT.

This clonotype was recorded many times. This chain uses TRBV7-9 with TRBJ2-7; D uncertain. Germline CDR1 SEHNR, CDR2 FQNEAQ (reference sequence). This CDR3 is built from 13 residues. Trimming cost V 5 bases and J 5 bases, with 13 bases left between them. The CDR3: CASSTIVGHEQYF. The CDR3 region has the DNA TGTGCCAGCAGCACCATCGTTGGACACGAGCAGTACTTC.

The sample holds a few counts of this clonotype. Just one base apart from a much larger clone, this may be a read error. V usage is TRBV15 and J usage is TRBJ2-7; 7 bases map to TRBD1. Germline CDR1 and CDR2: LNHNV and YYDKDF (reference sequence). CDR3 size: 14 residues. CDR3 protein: CATGRGDSSYEQYF. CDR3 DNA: TGTGCCACCGGCAGAGGGGACAGTTCCTACGAGCAGTACTTC.

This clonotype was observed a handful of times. In DNA form, the CDR3 reads TGTGCCAGCACGAGGACAGGATTTAACACTGAAGCTTTCTTT. Residues: CASTRTGFNTEAFF. This chain uses TRBV6-1 with TRBJ1-1; 7 bases line up with TRBD1. The CDR3 runs to 14 residues. V trimming: 7 bases; J trimming: 2 bases; junction bases outside the gene matches: 7. In germline, CDR1 is MNHNS, CDR2 SASEGT.

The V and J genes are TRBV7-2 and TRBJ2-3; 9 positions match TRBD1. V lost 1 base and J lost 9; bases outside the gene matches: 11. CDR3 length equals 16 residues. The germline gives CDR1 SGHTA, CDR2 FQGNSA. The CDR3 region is CASSLVATGGGETQYF. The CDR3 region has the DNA TGTGCCAGCAGCTTAGTCGCGACAGGGGGGGGAGAAACGCAGTATTTT.

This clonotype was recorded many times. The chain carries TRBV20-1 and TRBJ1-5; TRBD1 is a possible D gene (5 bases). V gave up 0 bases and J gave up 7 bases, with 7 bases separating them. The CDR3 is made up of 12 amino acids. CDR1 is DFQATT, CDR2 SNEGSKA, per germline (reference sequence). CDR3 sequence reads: CSARDGAQPQHF. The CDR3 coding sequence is TGCAGTGCTAGAGATGGGGCCCAGCCCCAGCATTTT.

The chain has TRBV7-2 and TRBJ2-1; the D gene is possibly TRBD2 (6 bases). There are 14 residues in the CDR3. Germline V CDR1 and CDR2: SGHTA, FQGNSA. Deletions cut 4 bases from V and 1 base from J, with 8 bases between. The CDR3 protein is CASSSGLSYNEQFF. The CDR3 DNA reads TGTGCCAGCAGCTCGGGACTTTCCTACAATGAGCAGTTCTTC. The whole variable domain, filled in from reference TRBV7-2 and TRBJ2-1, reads GAGVSQSPSNKVTEKGKDVELRCDPISGHTALYWYRQSLGQGLEFLIYFQGNSAPDKSGLPSDRFSAERTGGSVSTLTIQRTQQEDSAVYLCASSSGLSYNEQFFGPGTRLTVL.

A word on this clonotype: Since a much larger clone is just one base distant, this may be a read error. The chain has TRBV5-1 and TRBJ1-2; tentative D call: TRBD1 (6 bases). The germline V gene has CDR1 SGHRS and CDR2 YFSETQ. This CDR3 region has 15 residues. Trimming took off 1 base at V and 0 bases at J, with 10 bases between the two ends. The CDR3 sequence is CASSLKGGPNYGYTF. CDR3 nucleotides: TGCGCCAGCAGCTTGAAGGGGGGCCCTAACTATGGCTACACCTTC.

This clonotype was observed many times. This chain's CDR3 is CASSLDDEKLFF. CDR3 DNA sequence: TGTGCCAGCAGTTTAGACGATGAAAAACTGTTTTTT. V is TRBV12-3 or TRBV12-4 and J is TRBJ1-4; D gene unclear. Trimming removed 1 base at V and 6 bases at J, with 3 bases between. This CDR3 region has 12 residues.

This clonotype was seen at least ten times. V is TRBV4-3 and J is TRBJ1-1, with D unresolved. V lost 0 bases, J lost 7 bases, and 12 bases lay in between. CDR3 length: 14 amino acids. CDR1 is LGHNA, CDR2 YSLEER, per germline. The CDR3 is CASSQDMGWFEAFF. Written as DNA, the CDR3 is TGCGCCAGCAGCCAAGATATGGGGTGGTTTGAAGCTTTCTTT.

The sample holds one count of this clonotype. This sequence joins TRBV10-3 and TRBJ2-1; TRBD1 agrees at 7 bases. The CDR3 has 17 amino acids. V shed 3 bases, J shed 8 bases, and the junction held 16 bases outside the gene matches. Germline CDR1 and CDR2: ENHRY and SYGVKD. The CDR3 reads CAISEYGTVGGGDEQFF. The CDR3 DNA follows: TGTGCCATCAGTGAATATGGGACAGTTGGCGGTGGGGATGAGCAGTTCTTC.

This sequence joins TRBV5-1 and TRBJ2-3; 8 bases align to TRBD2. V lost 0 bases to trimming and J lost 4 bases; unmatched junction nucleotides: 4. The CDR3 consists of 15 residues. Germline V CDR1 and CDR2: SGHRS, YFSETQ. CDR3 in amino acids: CASSLEAGDADTQYF. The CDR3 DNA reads TGCGCCAGCAGCTTGGAAGCGGGAGATGCAGATACGCAGTATTTT.

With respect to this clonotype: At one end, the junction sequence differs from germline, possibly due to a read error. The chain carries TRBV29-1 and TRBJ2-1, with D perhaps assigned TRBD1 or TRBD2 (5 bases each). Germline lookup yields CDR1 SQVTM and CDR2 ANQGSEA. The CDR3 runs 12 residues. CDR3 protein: CSVGTGGDERFF. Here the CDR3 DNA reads TGCAGCGTAGGGACGGGCGGCGATGAGCGGTTCTTC.

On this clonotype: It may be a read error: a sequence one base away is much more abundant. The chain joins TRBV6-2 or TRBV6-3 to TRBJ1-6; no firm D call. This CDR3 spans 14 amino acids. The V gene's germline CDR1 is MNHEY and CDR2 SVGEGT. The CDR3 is CASRRKGSNSPPHF. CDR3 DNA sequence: TGTGCCAGCAGGCGAAAGGGTTCTAATTCACCCCCCCACTTT.

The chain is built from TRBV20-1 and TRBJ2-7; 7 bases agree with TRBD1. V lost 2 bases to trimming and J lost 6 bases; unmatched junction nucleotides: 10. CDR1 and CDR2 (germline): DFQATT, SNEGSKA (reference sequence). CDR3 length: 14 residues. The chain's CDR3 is CSARQHRGRREQYF. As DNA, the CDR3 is TGCAGTGCTAGACAACACAGGGGCCGTCGCGAGCAGTACTTC.

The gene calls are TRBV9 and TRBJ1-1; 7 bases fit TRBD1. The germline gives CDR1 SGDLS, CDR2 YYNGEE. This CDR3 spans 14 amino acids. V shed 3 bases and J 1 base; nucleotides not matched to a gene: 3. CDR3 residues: CASSERQGNTEAFF. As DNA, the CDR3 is TGTGCCAGCAGCGAGAGACAGGGGAACACTGAAGCTTTCTTT. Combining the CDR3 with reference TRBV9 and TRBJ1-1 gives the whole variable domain DSGVTQTPKHLITATGQRVTLRCSPRSGDLSVYWYQQSLDQGLQFLIQYYNGEERAKGNILERFSAQQFPDLHSELNLSSLELGDSALYFCASSERQGNTEAFFGQGTRLTVV.

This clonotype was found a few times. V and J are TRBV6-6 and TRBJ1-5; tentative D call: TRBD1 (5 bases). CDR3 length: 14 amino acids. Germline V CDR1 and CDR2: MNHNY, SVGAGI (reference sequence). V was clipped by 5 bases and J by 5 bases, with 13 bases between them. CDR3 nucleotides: TGTGCCAGCAGTCGCGGGGGAGGTTATCAGCCCCAGCATTTT. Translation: CASSRGGGYQPQHF.

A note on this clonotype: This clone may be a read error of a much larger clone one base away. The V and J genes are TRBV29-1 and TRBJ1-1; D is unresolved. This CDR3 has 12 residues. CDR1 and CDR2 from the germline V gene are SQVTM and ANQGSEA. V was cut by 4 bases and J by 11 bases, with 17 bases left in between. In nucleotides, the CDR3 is TGCAGCGTTGGTAACGGTGGGGTTGAGGCTTTCTTT. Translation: CSVGNGGVEAFF.